Detailed here is one T cell receptor (beta chain). No antigen is known for it. One base away there is no much larger clone; base qualities are not given. The sample belongs to a study of blood T cell repertoires in COVID-19 (dated by TCRdb to 2020 to 2021). With regard to the full study: Samples covering the acute and convalescent phases of COVID-19 were provided by collaborators in the United States, Italy and Spain. The material from the prospective study consisted of cDNA or gDNA derived from T cells, B-cell-depleted T cells, or PBMCs. The dataset comprised deeply sampled blood TCRbeta repertoires from subjects exposed to, actively infected with, or recovered from COVID-19. Sample metadata almost always included a de-identified subject ID, COVID-19 status, age in years and sex. Samples came from the ongoing ImmuneRACE study (first 160 participants) plus 1,254 subjects from 6 global collaborators. Where HLA class I and class II types were available, the types were taken from metadata supplied by the sample provider, not from assay-based typing. The repertoires were made available in a free public database intended to serve as a resource for research on the immune response to SARS-CoV-2.

The full study reports these points: The amount of clinical and demographic metadata varied by source and participant and was provided uncurated.

TCRbeta CDR3 regions were amplified from genomic DNA using the immunoSEQ Assay, a bias-controlled multiplex PCR. The paper's data handling went like this. Within the assay, amplification of reference gene primers was used to estimate how many nucleated cells each sample contained. Sequence reads were collapsed and filtered to measure the absolute abundance of every unique TCRbeta CDR3 rearrangement. For each sample, productive Simpson clonality was calculated as the square root of Simpson's diversity index across productive rearrangements. In TCRdb, the immuneACCESS table is reduced to in-frame sequences with V and J assigned. These tables do not hold every clone; where another copy was compared, an unresolved V gene accounts for under half, and the others remain unexplained. That table is the source of V, J and clone size, and D and trimming were worked out from the DNA. The sample table contains 37,000 or so clones; only one count was recorded for approximately 90% of them. The ten largest clonotypes hold approximately 12% of the sample.

Whole blood was collected in K2EDTA tubes by collaborating institutions according to the institutions' own protocols. For TCRbeta analysis, collaborators shipped samples in one of three forms: frozen whole blood, isolated PBMCs, or DNA extracted from either of those sample types. Sequences SGHRS (CDR1) and YFSETQ (CDR2) are obtained from the germline V gene. V is cut back by 6 bases and J by 2 bases, with 7 bases in the junction unmatched. The CDR3 goes from the cysteine to the phenylalanine over 15 residues. This entry keeps only the CDR3 DNA: 45 bases, framed from base 1. The sequence was collected from a man aged 60 to 75 with active COVID-19. The sequenced sample consisted of peripheral blood. The sequence joins TRBV5-1 to TRBJ2-3; 9 middle bases align to TRBD2. Here the CDR3 is given as CASTETSGYTDTQYF. The DNA sequence follows: TGCGCCAGCACAGAGACTAGCGGATACACAGATACGCAGTATTTT.